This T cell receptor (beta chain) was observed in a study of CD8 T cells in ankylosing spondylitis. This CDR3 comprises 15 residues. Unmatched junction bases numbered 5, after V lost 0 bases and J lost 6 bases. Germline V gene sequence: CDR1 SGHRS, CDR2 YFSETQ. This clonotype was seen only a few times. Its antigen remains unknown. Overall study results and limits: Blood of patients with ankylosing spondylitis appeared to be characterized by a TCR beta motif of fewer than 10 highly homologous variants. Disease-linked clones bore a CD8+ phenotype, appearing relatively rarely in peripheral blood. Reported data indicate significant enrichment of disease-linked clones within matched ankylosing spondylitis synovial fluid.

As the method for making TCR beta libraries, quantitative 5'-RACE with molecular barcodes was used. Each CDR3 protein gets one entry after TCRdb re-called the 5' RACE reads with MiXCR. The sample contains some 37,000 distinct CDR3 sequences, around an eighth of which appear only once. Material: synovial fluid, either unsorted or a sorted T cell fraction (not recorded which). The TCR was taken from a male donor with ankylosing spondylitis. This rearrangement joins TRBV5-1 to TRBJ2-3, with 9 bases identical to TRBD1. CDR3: CASSLEGTGYDTQYF. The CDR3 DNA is TGCGCCAGCAGCTTGGAGGGGACAGGGTATGATACGCAGTATTTT.